This record looks at one T cell receptor beta chain sequence and its context. This record belongs to a study of cytomegalovirus exposure and HLA in healthy donors. Germline V gene sequence: CDR1 SGHAT, CDR2 FQNNGV. The CDR3 spans 16 residues. With 4 bases removed from V and 4 bases from J, the gap between germline ends came to 19 bases. The primer mix had 60 Vbeta and 13 Jbeta primers. The assay was immunoSEQ multiplex PCR, and TCRdb's table has in-frame clones only and misses some. The sample includes approximately 89,000 clones, over 65% of them seen just once. Sequences were obtained from PBMCs. The sequence was obtained from a human donor in good health. The chain recombines TRBV11-2 with TRBJ2-5, with TRBD1 as a possible D gene (6 bases). CDR3: CASSSSLQGGGETQYF. Written as DNA, the CDR3 is TGTGCCAGCAGCTCGTCCTTACAGGGTGGGGGAGAGACCCAGTACTTC.